These 21 T cell receptor beta chains share one sample of origin, sequenced in a study of response to subunit inactivated influenza vaccine. TCRdb re-called the RT-PCR reads through MiXCR, storing one row per CDR3 protein. The sample lists some 600,000 distinct CDR3 sequences, around 13% seen once, with roughly 7.6% in the top ten. The sequenced sample was PBMCs from blood, obtained 14 to 15 days before vaccination. Receptors originate from a man aged 45-60 years who received an inactivated influenza vaccine.

In its sample, this clonotype was seen a few times. The chain uses TRBV10-3 and TRBJ2-3, with TRBD2 identical over 7 bases. CDR3 size: 15 residues. V lost 2 bases to trimming and J lost 5 bases; unmatched junction nucleotides: 7. From germline, CDR1 is ENHRY and CDR2 SYGVKD. The CDR3 spells CAISENRGGIDTQYF. The DNA of the CDR3 is TGTGCCATCAGTGAGAATCGGGGAGGGATAGATACGCAGTATTTT.

The genes are TRBV27 and TRBJ1-6; 8 bases are shared with TRBD1. The ends lost 6 bases at V and 6 bases at J; junction bases unmatched: 7. The CDR3 runs to 15 residues. Per the germline V gene, CDR1 is MNHEY and CDR2 is SMNVEV (reference sequence). CDR3 DNA: TGTGCCAGCAGCGCCGGCGACAGGGGTAATTCACCCCTCCACTTT. Encoded protein: CASSAGDRGNSPLHF.

This clonotype was observed a few times. This chain joins TRBV28 and TRBJ2-1; possible D gene TRBD2, 6 bases. Germline V gene lookup returns CDR1 MDHEN and CDR2 SYDVKM. This CDR3 is built from 15 residues. Trimming cost V 5 bases and J 0 bases, with 11 bases left between them. CDR3: CASSVIAVSYNEQFF. Here the CDR3 DNA reads TGTGCCAGCAGTGTAATAGCGGTCTCCTACAATGAGCAGTTCTTC.

As for this clonotype: Its ends do not fully match the called genes, so a read error is possible. This chain links TRBV10-2 with TRBJ1-5, with no clear D. From germline, CDR1 is WSHSY and CDR2 SAAADI. CDR3 length: 15 residues. The CDR3 protein is CASSESGMGNQPRHF. DNA for the CDR3: TGCGCCAGCAGTGAGTCGGGAATGGGGAATCAGCCCCGGCATTTT.

This clonotype has more than one count but fewer than ten. At one of its ends the junction is not consistent with the germline gene, which may arise from a read error. This chain joins TRBV24-1 and TRBJ2-1; TRBD1 matches 7 bases. The CDR3 totals 13 residues. The germline V gene has CDR1 KGHDR and CDR2 SFDVKD. The CDR3 protein is CATSDFRRQGFLF. The CDR3 bases are TGTGCCACCAGTGATTTTCGACGACAGGGATTCCTCTTC.

This sequence joins TRBV20-1 and TRBJ1-2; D is unclear. Trimming stripped 6 bases from V and 2 bases from J, with 13 bases between. The CDR3 covers 13 residues. Germline V gene data show CDR1 as DFQATT and CDR2 as SNEGSKA (reference sequence). The DNA of the CDR3 is TGCAGTGCACGGGGATCAGAAAACTATGGCTACACCTTC. Protein sequence: CSARGSENYGYTF.

This clonotype was seen a handful of times. The chain joins TRBV2 to TRBJ2-7; 7 nucleotides line up with TRBD1. CDR3 length equals 13 residues. Trimming cost V 10 bases and J 2 bases; bases outside gene matches: 8. CDR1 is SNHLY, CDR2 FYNNEI, per germline. The DNA of the CDR3 is TGTGCCATGTCCCGGGACAGCGCCTACGAGCAGTACTTC. This translates into CAMSRDSAYEQYF.

CDR3 amino acids: CASGPGLLRSEAFF. CDR3 DNA sequence: TGTGCCAGCGGCCCCGGGCTCCTGAGATCTGAAGCTTTCTTT. V gene TRBV28 combines with J gene TRBJ1-1; D not resolved. Germline V CDR1 and CDR2: MDHEN, SYDVKM. This CDR3 is built from 14 residues. V dropped 8 bases and J dropped 6 bases, with 19 bases sitting between them. Full variable domain (remainder filled in from reference TRBV28 and TRBJ1-1): DVKVTQSSRYLVKRTGEKVFLECVQDMDHENMFWYRQDPGLGLRLIYFSYDVKMKEKGDIPEGYSVSREKKERFSLILESASTNQTSMYLCASGPGLLRSEAFFGQGTRLTVV.

A few counts support this clonotype. V usage is TRBV4-2 and J usage is TRBJ1-1; no reliable D call. The CDR3 sequence is 13 residues long. V shed 1 base and J shed 3 bases, with 6 bases lying between them. Germline loops: CDR1 LGHNA, CDR2 YNFKEQ. The CDR3 protein is CASSQVKDTEAFF. In DNA form, the CDR3 reads TGTGCCAGCAGCCAAGTAAAGGACACTGAAGCTTTCTTT.

The genes are TRBV10-3 and TRBJ1-2, with unresolved D. CDR3 size: 12 residues. Germline CDR1 is ENHRY and CDR2 is SYGVKD. V lost 8 bases and J lost 6, with 13 bases in between. This CDR3 is CAIGSIVDGYTF. The DNA of the CDR3 is TGTGCCATCGGGAGCATTGTGGATGGCTACACCTTC.

This clonotype was counted between two and nine times. The V call is TRBV12-3 or TRBV12-4, the J call TRBJ2-1; 10 bases align to TRBD2. With V trimmed by 6 bases and J by 0 bases, 8 bases remained unmatched. This CDR3 spans 17 amino acids. The CDR3 reads CASSPGLAKSSYNEQFF. Here the CDR3 DNA reads TGTGCCAGCAGCCCGGGACTAGCGAAGAGCTCCTACAATGAGCAGTTCTTC.

The rearrangement links TRBV12-3 or TRBV12-4 to TRBJ1-1; D is ambiguous. This CDR3 has 13 amino acids. V lost 5 bases, J lost 1 base, and 8 bases lay in between. The CDR3 nucleotides read TGTGCCAGCAGTCCTACAGCGAACACTGAAGCTTTCTTT. Its protein is CASSPTANTEAFF.

Only a few counts were recorded for this clonotype. The genes are TRBV10-3 and TRBJ1-5; D is unclear. The CDR3 is 13 residues long. V gave up 4 bases and J gave up 5 bases, with 9 bases separating them. The germline V gene encodes CDR1 ENHRY and CDR2 SYGVKD. CDR3 amino acids: CAISVQRDQPQHF. As DNA, the CDR3 is TGTGCCATCAGTGTTCAGAGGGATCAGCCCCAGCATTTT.

This clonotype was recorded at least ten times. The V and J genes are TRBV20-1 and TRBJ2-7; the match to TRBD2 covers 10 bases. CDR3 length: 13 amino acids. CDR1 and CDR2 from the germline V gene are DFQATT and SNEGSKA (reference sequence). In nucleotides, the CDR3 is TGCAGCGCTCGACTAGCGGGTACCTACGAGCAGTACTTC. Protein sequence: CSARLAGTYEQYF.

V and J are TRBV14 and TRBJ2-1; D uncertain. The V end lost 3 bases, the J end lost 7 bases, and 13 bases lay between the germline ends. Germline V gene data show CDR1 as SGHDN and CDR2 as FVKESK. The CDR3 loop spans 14 amino acids. Here the CDR3 reads CASSHLGVFNEQFF. The CDR3 coding sequence is TGTGCCAGCAGCCACCTCGGAGTGTTTAATGAGCAGTTCTTC.

As concerns this clonotype: At one end, the junction sequence differs from germline, possibly due to a read error. The J gene is TRBJ2-4, the V gene TRBV20-1, with a weak D call TRBD1 (6 bases). This CDR3 comprises 15 residues. Germline V gives CDR1 DFQATT, CDR2 SNEGSKA (reference sequence). The DNA for the CDR3 is TGCGGTGCTAGAGAGGACAGTCAAGCCAAAAACATTCAGTACTTC. Residues: CGAREDSQAKNIQYF.

V and J are TRBV4-2 and TRBJ2-7, with a weak D call TRBD1 (6 bases). V was pared by 2 bases and J by 3 bases, with 14 bases between. This CDR3 comprises 15 residues. CDR1 and CDR2 (germline): LGHNA, YNFKEQ. Written as DNA, the CDR3 is TGTGCCAGCAGCCAACAACAGGGCGAGGTCTACGAGCAGTACTTC. Residues: CASSQQQGEVYEQYF.

This clonotype occurred a few times. The V call is TRBV7-9, the J call TRBJ1-5, with D uncertain. This CDR3 has 14 residues. Germline CDR1 reads SEHNR; CDR2 reads FQNEAQ (reference sequence). V was trimmed by 1 base and J by 1 base, leaving 5 bases between them. CDR3 in DNA: TGTGCCAGCAGCTTAGTATCCAGCAATCAGCCCCAGCATTTT. Protein sequence: CASSLVSSNQPQHF.

This clonotype turned up a few times. The chain has TRBV12-3 or TRBV12-4 and TRBJ2-1; the D gene is possibly TRBD1 (5 bases). V shed 6 bases and J shed 4 bases, with 16 bases lying between them. This CDR3 is built from 15 residues. CDR3 in amino acids: CASSPVQVFYNEQFF. The CDR3 bases are TGTGCCAGCAGCCCGGTACAGGTATTTTACAATGAGCAGTTCTTC.

This clonotype was observed at least ten times. This rearrangement joins TRBV20-1 to TRBJ2-7; 8 nucleotides line up with TRBD1. V lost 0 bases and J lost 2; bases outside the gene matches: 3. This CDR3 is 14 amino acids long. Germline CDR1 and CDR2: DFQATT and SNEGSKA (reference sequence). The CDR3, as DNA: TGCAGTGCTAGAGAAAGGGACAGGACCTACGAGCAGTACTTC. Protein product: CSARERDRTYEQYF.

This sequence joins TRBV24-1 and TRBJ1-4; no reliable D call. The CDR3 sequence is 11 residues long. The ends were cut back, 3 bases at V and 5 bases at J, with 0 bases in the middle. CDR1 KGHDR and CDR2 SFDVKD come from the germline V gene. For the CDR3, the DNA is TGTGCCACCAGTGATAATGAAAAACTGTTTTTT. It is translated as CATSDNEKLFF.